The 27 T cell receptor beta chains presented below share a single source sample, sequenced in a study of cytomegalovirus exposure and HLA in healthy donors. This PCR relied on a set of 60 Vbeta primers and 13 Jbeta primers. Sequencing was performed with immunoSEQ multiplex PCR; in TCRdb, only in-frame clones are kept and a portion is missing. The data contain 120,000 or so clones, over 60% of them singletons. Sequencing used PBMCs. The receptors shown here come from a young man in good health and CMV-seronegative.

The rearrangement uses TRBV28 and TRBJ2-7, with 9 positions matching TRBD2. V was clipped by 10 bases and J by 4 bases; unmatched bases: 8. The germline V gene has CDR1 MDHEN and CDR2 SYDVKM. The CDR3 has 13 amino acids. The CDR3 spells CATTVSGRYEQYF. In nucleotides, the CDR3 is TGTGCCACCACAGTAAGCGGGAGGTACGAGCAGTACTTC.

The V call is TRBV7-3, the J call TRBJ2-3, with D unclear. V lost 3 bases and J 5 bases, leaving 6 bases between the germline ends. The germline V gene encodes CDR1 SGHTA and CDR2 FQGTGA. The CDR3 covers 12 residues. The DNA for the CDR3 is TGTGCCAGCAGCTTGACTGGAGATACGCAGTATTTT. It translates to CASSLTGDTQYF.

This clone was found a few times. This chain uses TRBV9 with TRBJ2-1; TRBD1 matches at 8 bases. The V and J ends lost 0 bases and 6 bases, in that order; junction bases with no gene match: 5. Germline loops: CDR1 SGDLS, CDR2 YYNGEE. CDR3 size: 15 residues. In DNA form, the CDR3 reads TGTGCCAGCAGCGTAGTTGCCGGACAGGGCAATGAGCAGTTCTTC. Translated, it gives CASSVVAGQGNEQFF.

V usage is TRBV18 and J usage is TRBJ2-7; 8 bases are shared with TRBD2. CDR1 and CDR2 (germline): KGHSH, LQKENI. This CDR3 has 14 amino acids. V lost 4 bases, J lost 2 bases, and 4 bases stayed unmatched. CDR3 protein: CASSRREVTYEQYF. CDR3 coding DNA: TGTGCCAGCTCACGGCGGGAGGTAACCTACGAGCAGTACTTC. Together with reference TRBV18 and TRBJ2-7, the CDR3 gives the full variable domain: NAGVMQNPRHLVRRRGQEARLRCSPMKGHSHVYWYRQLPEEGLKFMVYLQKENIIDESGMPKERFSAEFPKEGPSILRIQQVVRGDSAAYFCASSRREVTYEQYFGPGTRLTVT.

The J gene is TRBJ2-1, the V gene TRBV7-2, with D possibly TRBD2 on 6 matching bases. V lost 0 bases and J 5 bases, leaving 11 bases between the germline ends. The germline gives CDR1 SGHTA, CDR2 FQGNSA. This CDR3 is built from 15 residues. In DNA form, the CDR3 reads TGTGCCAGCAGCTTAGCTAGCGGCTTTAACAATGAGCAGTTCTTC. Its translation is CASSLASGFNNEQFF.

This chain joins TRBV7-9 and TRBJ2-1, with 12 nucleotides matching TRBD2. Germline CDR1 SEHNR, CDR2 FQNEAQ (reference sequence). CDR3 size: 16 residues. V lost 1 base and J lost 7; bases outside the gene matches: 5. CDR3 in amino acids: CASSLGTSGIGNEQFF. CDR3 sequence (DNA): TGTGCCAGCAGCTTAGGGACTAGCGGGATAGGAAATGAGCAGTTCTTC.

The rearrangement joins TRBV5-1 to TRBJ2-5, with TRBD2 identical over 7 bases. Losses at the gene ends were 0 bases for V and 1 base for J; bases not matched to a gene: 6. The CDR3 extends over 16 amino acids. Germline CDR1 is SGHRS and CDR2 is YFSETQ. The DNA of the CDR3 is TGCGCCAGCAGCTTGGGAGGAGGCGGGAGCCAAGAGACCCAGTACTTC. Its protein product is CASSLGGGGSQETQYF.

In DNA form, the CDR3 reads TGTGCCAGCAGCCCCCAGGGAAACACCATATATTTT. Translating gives CASSPQGNTIYF. V gene TRBV9 combines with J gene TRBJ1-3; D gene unclear. Germline V gives CDR1 SGDLS, CDR2 YYNGEE. The V gene lost 4 bases and the J gene lost 4 bases, with 6 bases spanning the gap. This CDR3 region has 12 residues.

V gene TRBV5-4 combines with J gene TRBJ2-3; 7 bases are a match to TRBD2. The CDR3 covers 16 residues. J lost 2 bases, V lost 0 bases, and 6 bases had no gene match. Germline CDR1 SGHNT, CDR2 YYREEE (reference sequence). CDR3 sequence: CASSLGGLPNTDTQYF. CDR3 bases: TGTGCCAGCAGCTTGGGGGGACTACCCAACACAGATACGCAGTATTTT.

The V call is TRBV18, the J call TRBJ2-5; tentatively, D is TRBD2 (5 bases). Gene TRBJ2-7 matches the end of the DNA better, so the J call may be wrong. The germline V gene encodes CDR1 KGHSH and CDR2 LQKENI. The CDR3 is 13 residues long. The CDR3 region has the DNA TGTGCCAGCTCACCGAGGGAATGGAACGAGCAGTACTTC. Encoded protein: CASSPREWNEQYF.

The rearrangement links TRBV18 to TRBJ2-7; D is possibly TRBD1 (6 bases). Germline V gene sequence: CDR1 KGHSH, CDR2 LQKENI. Deletions cut 6 bases from V and 4 bases from J, with 16 bases between. There are 14 residues in the CDR3. This chain's CDR3 is CASSQQQGPYEQYV. CDR3 DNA sequence: TGTGCCAGCTCTCAACAACAGGGCCCTTACGAGCAGTACGTC.

The V gene is TRBV6-5, the J gene TRBJ2-7; 8 nucleotides align to TRBD1. CDR1 MNHEY and CDR2 SVGAGI come from the germline V gene. V gave up 5 bases and J gave up 5 bases; unmatched junction bases: 8. The CDR3 is 14 amino acids. This CDR3 reads CASSPRQGYNEQYV. CDR3 nucleotides: TGTGCCAGCAGTCCACGACAGGGGTATAACGAGCAGTACGTC.

The chain uses TRBV5-4 and TRBJ2-3; 8 bases line up with TRBD2. V trimming: 0 bases; J trimming: 0 bases; junction bases outside the gene matches: 0. Germline V CDR1 and CDR2: SGHNT, YYREEE (reference sequence). The CDR3 runs to 15 residues. The CDR3: CASSLASGSTDTQYF. CDR3 DNA: TGTGCCAGCAGCTTGGCTAGCGGGAGCACAGATACGCAGTATTTT.

Details on this clone: The sample holds other DNA sequences that translate to the same CDR3. The J gene is TRBJ1-1, the V gene TRBV5-1; D ambiguous. Trimming took 0 bases from V and 0 from J, leaving 9 bases between them. The CDR3 contains 15 residues. Germline V gene lookup returns CDR1 SGHRS and CDR2 YFSETQ. In nucleotides, the CDR3 is TGCGCCAGCAGCTTGGCCGCAGGCATGAACACTGAAGCTTTCTTT. This gives the protein CASSLAAGMNTEAFF. Using reference TRBV5-1 and TRBJ1-1 for the parts outside the CDR3, the full variable domain is KAGVTQTPRYLIKTRGQQVTLSCSPISGHRSVSWYQQTPGQGLQFLFEYFSETQRNKGNFPGRFSGRQFSNSRSEMNVSTLELGDSALYLCASSLAAGMNTEAFFGQGTRLTVV.

This chain connects TRBV10-2 to TRBJ1-3; possibly TRBD1 for D (6 bases). The length of the CDR3 is 16 residues. V was trimmed by 6 bases and J by 2 bases, leaving 17 bases between them. Germline V lookup: CDR1 WSHSY, CDR2 SAAADI. The chain's CDR3 is CASRESVWGPGNTIYF. CDR3 coding DNA: TGCGCCAGCAGGGAGAGTGTATGGGGGCCTGGAAACACCATATATTTT.

The gene calls are TRBV7-6 and TRBJ2-1; 10 bases fit TRBD2. This CDR3 contains 17 residues. Germline CDR1 SGHVS, CDR2 FNYEAQ. V lost 0 bases to trimming and J lost 10 bases; unmatched junction nucleotides: 12. The CDR3 reads CASSLATASGGKGEQFF. The CDR3 bases are TGTGCCAGCAGCTTAGCAACGGCTAGCGGGGGTAAGGGAGAGCAGTTCTTC.

V is TRBV27 and J is TRBJ1-1, with D tentatively TRBD1 (6 bases). The length of the CDR3 is 15 residues. The V and J ends lost 7 bases and 4 bases respectively, with 19 bases between them. CDR1 MNHEY and CDR2 SMNVEV come from the germline V gene (reference sequence). The CDR3 DNA reads as TGTGCCAGCACGCTAAACAGGGCCCGAGGCACTGAAGCTTTCTTT. Protein product: CASTLNRARGTEAFF.

This clone was counted a few times. The chain couples TRBV11-2 to TRBJ1-1; 7 bases line up with TRBD1. V shed 3 bases, J shed 6 bases, and the junction held 7 bases outside the gene matches. Germline V lookup: CDR1 SGHAT, CDR2 FQNNGV. The CDR3 is 14 amino acids. The DNA for the CDR3 is TGTGCCAGCAGCTTCGACAGGGTGGTCCCTGAAGCTTTCTTT. It encodes CASSFDRVVPEAFF.

This clone was seen only once. This sequence joins TRBV28 and TRBJ2-1; 8 nucleotides agree with TRBD1. V lost 1 base, J lost 5 bases, and 4 bases stayed unmatched. The V gene's germline CDR1 is MDHEN and CDR2 SYDVKM. This CDR3 has 15 amino acids. The chain's CDR3 is CASSLSGGLNNEQFF. CDR3 bases: TGTGCCAGCAGTTTATCAGGGGGCTTAAACAATGAGCAGTTCTTC.

The chain couples TRBV29-1 to TRBJ2-7; no definite D call. V was cut by 2 bases and J by 0 bases, with 8 bases left in between. This CDR3 is built from 13 residues. Germline V gene data show CDR1 as SQVTM and CDR2 as ANQGSEA. The chain's CDR3 is CSVEQLNSYEQYF. CDR3 nucleotide sequence: TGCAGCGTTGAACAGTTGAACTCCTACGAGCAGTACTTC.

The chain recombines TRBV30 with TRBJ1-5; 7 nucleotides line up with TRBD1. The CDR3 is 12 residues long. V dropped 5 bases and J dropped 4; count of bases not matched to a gene: 2. The germline V gene encodes CDR1 GTSNPN and CDR2 SVGIG (reference sequence). The CDR3 is CAWAGGNQPQHF. For the CDR3, the DNA is TGTGCCTGGGCAGGGGGGAATCAGCCCCAGCATTTT.

J is TRBJ2-1 and V is TRBV19; 10 nucleotides match TRBD2. The CDR3 has 15 residues. Germline V gene lookup returns CDR1 LNHDA and CDR2 SQIVND (reference sequence). V lost 6 bases, J lost 0 bases, and 2 bases stayed unmatched. This CDR3 is CASRPSGSSYNEQFF. The CDR3 DNA reads TGTGCCAGTAGACCTAGCGGGAGCTCCTACAATGAGCAGTTCTTC.

The J gene is TRBJ1-3, the V gene TRBV2; maybe TRBD1 (6 bases). Deletions cut 6 bases from V and 8 bases from J, with 17 bases between. Germline V gene sequence: CDR1 SNHLY, CDR2 FYNNEI. There are 14 residues in the CDR3. Here the CDR3 DNA reads TGTGCCAGCAGCCCGGGACAAAGATTGGACACCATATATTTT. It codes for CASSPGQRLDTIYF.

The gene calls are TRBV6-5 and TRBJ2-3; 9 bases map to TRBD2. Germline assignment: CDR1 MNHEY and CDR2 SVGAGI. The CDR3 is 15 residues long. V shed 3 bases and J 4 bases; nucleotides not matched to a gene: 5. The CDR3 DNA is TGTGCCAGCAGTTATAGCGGGAGCCCCTCAGATACGCAGTATTTT. This sequence encodes CASSYSGSPSDTQYF.

The rearrangement uses TRBV7-3 and TRBJ2-2, with unresolved D. From germline, CDR1 is SGHTA and CDR2 FQGTGA. The V gene lost 1 base and the J gene lost 2 bases, with 14 bases spanning the gap. The CDR3 contains 17 residues. CDR3 in amino acids: CASSLIGSGANTGELFF. For the CDR3, the DNA is TGTGCCAGCAGCTTAATCGGGTCCGGCGCTAACACCGGGGAGCTGTTTTTT. Full variable domain (missing parts from reference TRBV7-3 and TRBJ2-2): GAGVSQTPSNKVTEKGKYVELRCDPISGHTALYWYRQSLGQGPEFLIYFQGTGAADDSGLPNDRFFAVRPEGSVSTLKIQRTERGDSAVYLCASSLIGSGANTGELFFGEGSRLTVL.

The chain couples TRBV19 to TRBJ2-1, with 9 bases lining up with TRBD1. V was clipped by 5 bases and J by 9 bases; unmatched bases: 8. The length of the CDR3 is 14 residues. Looked up from germline, CDR1 is LNHDA and CDR2 is SQIVND (reference sequence). The CDR3 is CASSGTGRIGEQFF. CDR3 DNA: TGTGCCAGTAGTGGGACAGGGAGAATCGGTGAGCAGTTCTTC. Based on the CDR3 plus reference TRBV19 and TRBJ2-1, the full variable domain is DGGITQSPKYLFRKEGQNVTLSCEQNLNHDAMYWYRQDPGQGLRLIYYSQIVNDFQKGDIAEGYSVSREKKESFPLTVTSAQKNPTAFYLCASSGTGRIGEQFFGPGTRLTVL.

The V gene is TRBV6-4, the J gene TRBJ2-5; 11 bases line up with TRBD2. The CDR3 covers 15 residues. Germline trimming cut 3 bases from V and 4 bases from J; bases unmatched to any gene: 4. In germline, CDR1 is MRHNA, CDR2 SNTAGT. The CDR3 region is CASSETSGIGETQYF. DNA of the CDR3: TGTGCCAGCAGTGAGACTAGCGGGATAGGAGAGACCCAGTACTTC.